Detailed here is one TCR beta chain. The sample comes from a study of TIL therapy for anti-PD-1-resistant metastatic lung cancer. Study background: Tumors were harvested before any PD-1/PD-L1 blockade. Median patient age was around 50, ranging about 38-80 years.

The sample's time point: pre-treatment sample, taken before nivolumab and TIL therapy. Stage 4 NSCLC adults joined between 2017 and 2020. CDR3 length equals 14 residues. The germline V gene encodes CDR1 LNHDA and CDR2 SQIVND (reference sequence). Trimming pared 5 bases from V and 3 bases from J, leaving 14 bases between. The immunoSEQ assay was v3. Survey-level samples got approximately 1.8 million read pairs; deep-level samples got about 4.5-6.5 million. The assay was immunoSEQ multiplex PCR, and TCRdb's table has in-frame clones only and misses some. The table has tens of thousands of clones, 74% seen once.

The clonotype comes from a woman between 30 and 85 years old with non-small cell lung cancer. The chain couples TRBV19 to TRBJ2-7, with D possibly TRBD1 on 6 matching bases. The sample in question was blood, obtained at baseline. CDR3 region: CASSPTGSVYEQYF. The CDR3 nucleotides read TGTGCCAGTAGTCCAACAGGGAGCGTCTACGAGCAGTACTTC.